The subject of this entry is one T cell receptor beta chain. Its cognate antigen has yet to be identified. No clone much larger than this one lies a single base away; base qualities are absent. These data originate in a study of OX40 agonist ivuxolimab in advanced cancers. Regarding the study in general: Ivuxolimab, which targeted the costimulatory receptor OX40 (CD134), was an agonistic, fully human IgG2 monoclonal antibody. Intravenous ivuxolimab was administered to patients every 2 weeks at six dose levels: 0.01, 0.1, 0.3, 1.5, 3 and 10 mg/kg. Among the roughly 52 dose-escalation patients, approximately 20 had hepatocellular carcinoma, roughly 15 melanoma, 9 renal cell carcinoma and 9 head and neck cancer. In the dose-escalation cohort, 65% to 85% of patients were male, and the mean age was roughly 60 years with a range of roughly 20 to 79. Patients were allowed to have had prior anti-PD-1, anti-PD-L1 or anti-CTLA-4 therapy, and 30% to 40% of the dose-escalation patients had been treated with checkpoint inhibitors. Partial responses occurred in three dose-escalation patients, of whom one had hepatocellular carcinoma and two had cutaneous melanoma. Peripheral TCRbeta sequencing aimed to test whether ivuxolimab altered TCR sequence diversity and caused clonal T-cell expansion. The monotherapy dose-escalation portion (N of about 57 patients) of the phase I ivuxolimab trial is reported in the paper. What the research found in general, with its limitations: Which antigens the clonally expanded peripheral T cells were specific for was not determined. Clonal expansion of both CD4+ and CD8+ blood T cells was observed from baseline to week 6 at doses 0.1 to 3.0 mg/kg. In the 0.1-3.0 mg/kg groups, partial responders were among the patients with the lowest normalized peripheral clonal expansion, particularly in CD8+ T cells. Low levels of normalized T-cell clonal expansion were also shown by some nonresponding patients. After ivuxolimab, expanded clones were on average more numerous among CD8+ T cells than among CD4+ T cells.

For sequencing of the TCRbeta CDR3 region, genomic DNA was extracted from the sorted cells. The immunoSEQ Assay was used for sequencing of TCRbeta CDR3 regions. The table was pulled from immuneACCESS by TCRdb, which kept in-frame rearrangements only. Such tables lose some clones; where checked, under half of the loss comes from unresolved V genes, and the rest has no known cause. The sample yields some 90,000 clones; approximately 91% were counted once. Around 0.35% of the sample lies in the top ten. The trial excluded patients who had a history of autoimmune disease or were on systemic immunosuppression. Peripheral blood for TCR sequencing was collected from all dose cohorts at baseline, on cycle 4 day 1, and on cycle 7 day 1. The samples were taken from a phase I, first-in-human, multicenter, open-label dose-escalation trial of ivuxolimab. Adults with locally advanced or metastatic melanoma, renal cell, hepatocellular, or head and neck squamous cell carcinoma were enrolled in the trial. Before TCR sequencing, CD4+ T cells and CD8+ T cells from peripheral blood were sorted into separate populations.

The V end loses 0 bases and the J end loses 2 bases, and a stretch of 10 bases separates them. There are 15 amino acids in the CDR3, from cysteine to phenylalanine inclusive. Only the CDR3 region is kept as DNA, spanning 45 bases read in frame from base 1. This TCR was sampled from an adult with an advanced solid tumor such as melanoma, head and neck, liver or kidney cancer. Recombination joined TRBV5-7 with TRBJ2-3, with the D gene not confidently named. TRBV5-7 is sorted into the ORF group, with uncertain function. Sequenced here: CD4+ or CD8+ T cells sorted from blood, sampled in a trial of the OX40 agonist ivuxolimab. The CDR3 reads as follows: CASSLGLLPTDTQYF. The sequence in DNA is TGTGCCAGCAGCTTGGGACTCCTGCCCACAGATACGCAGTATTTT.